The clone carrying this T cell receptor beta chain was counted at least ten times. This sample was taken from a study of low-dose radiotherapy and immunotherapy resistance in tumors. Study-wide context: Individuals in Cohort 2 had 1 Gy per fraction every two weeks, adding up to 13 Gy over 26 weeks. Intravenous cyclophosphamide 200 mg/m2 was given every two weeks, one day before radiation and immunotherapy. Ipilimumab 1 mg/kg every six weeks, together with nivolumab 240 mg every two weeks, was given intravenously to patients.

Time point given: after trial treatment. Described treatment: LDRT plus nivolumab, ipilimumab, low-dose cyclophosphamide and aspirin (RACIN trial). Nivolumab, ipilimumab, aspirin, low-dose cyclophosphamide and low-dose radiotherapy were all administered to the donors. TRAV- and TRBV-specific primers were used for first-strand cDNA, which covered alpha and beta chains. TCRs were put through 20 to 25 PCR cycles of amplification with Phusion. A constant-region primer and the V-primer adapter served as the primer pair. TCRdb processed the reads anew with MiXCR; each CDR3 protein has one entry. This repertoire shows more than 90,000 distinct CDR3 sequences, less than 25% found once; its top ten account for about 4%. The source was PBMCs, collected after low-dose radiotherapy plus immunotherapy. This TCR was recovered from a male donor with prostate cancer.

The CDR3 region is CASSFSIHEQFF. DNA of the CDR3: TGTGCCAGCAGCTTTAGTATCCATGAGCAGTTCTTC. The J gene is TRBJ2-1, the V gene TRBV7-2; D gene ambiguous. CDR3 length equals 12 residues. Deletions cut 3 bases from V and 8 bases from J, with 8 bases between. Germline CDR1 is SGHTA and CDR2 is FQGNSA.